This T cell receptor (beta chain) was identified in a study of response to subunit inactivated influenza vaccine. This clonotype was found many times. Its antigen remains unknown. The V gene end was trimmed by 7 bases and the J gene end by 3 bases; junction bases not matched to a gene: 17. This CDR3 region has 18 residues. TCRdb passed the RT-PCR reads through MiXCR, listing each CDR3 protein once. The sample lists about 480,000 distinct CDR3 sequences, approximately 10% occurring once. Findings and limits, study-wide: The authors suggested that every seasonal influenza vaccination recruits few new T cells.

The source material was PBMCs from blood, sampled roughly 47 days after vaccination. The V gene is TRBV12-3 or TRBV12-4, the J gene TRBJ2-2, with 7 bases that match TRBD1. The source is a man aged 50 or older who received an inactivated influenza vaccine. CDR3 region: CASTRQGTGRFDTGELFF. CDR3 DNA: TGTGCCAGCACCCGACAGGGCACGGGGCGCTTTGACACCGGGGAGCTGTTTTTT.